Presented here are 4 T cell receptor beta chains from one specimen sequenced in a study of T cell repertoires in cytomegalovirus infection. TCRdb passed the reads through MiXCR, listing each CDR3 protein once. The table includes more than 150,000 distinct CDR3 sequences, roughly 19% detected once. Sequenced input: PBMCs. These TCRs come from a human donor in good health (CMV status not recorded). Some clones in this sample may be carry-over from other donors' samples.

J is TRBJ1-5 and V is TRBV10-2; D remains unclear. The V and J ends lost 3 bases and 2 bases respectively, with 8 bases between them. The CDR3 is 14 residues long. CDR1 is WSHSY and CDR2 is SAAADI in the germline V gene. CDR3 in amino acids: CASSEAVRNQPQHF. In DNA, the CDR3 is TGCGCCAGCAGTGAAGCAGTACGCAATCAGCCCCAGCATTTT.

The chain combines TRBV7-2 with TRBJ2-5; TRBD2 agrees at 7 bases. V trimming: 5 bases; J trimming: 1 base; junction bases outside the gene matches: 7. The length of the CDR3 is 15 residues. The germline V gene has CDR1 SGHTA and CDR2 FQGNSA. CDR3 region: CASSVSGGGQETQYF. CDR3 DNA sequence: TGTGCCAGCAGCGTCTCTGGGGGGGGCCAAGAGACCCAGTACTTC.

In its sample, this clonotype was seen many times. This CDR3 reads CASSPGPGYNSYEQYF. The CDR3 DNA sequence: TGTGCCAGCAGCCCGGGCCCAGGATACAACTCCTACGAGCAGTACTTC. The V gene is TRBV11-1, the J gene TRBJ2-7, with D unclear. V lost 5 bases and J lost 0, with 17 bases in between. Germline-derived CDR1 and CDR2 are SGHAT and FQDESV (reference sequence). The CDR3 is made up of 16 amino acids.

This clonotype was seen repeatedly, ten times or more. CDR3 sequence: CSAEDRGVYEQYF. The CDR3 DNA sequence: TGCAGTGCCGAAGACAGGGGCGTCTACGAGCAGTACTTC. The rearrangement uses TRBV20-1 and TRBJ2-7, with 8 positions matching TRBD1. Germline assignment: CDR1 DFQATT and CDR2 SNEGSKA (reference sequence). The CDR3 extends over 13 amino acids. Germline trimming cut 6 bases from V and 3 bases from J; bases unmatched to any gene: 7.